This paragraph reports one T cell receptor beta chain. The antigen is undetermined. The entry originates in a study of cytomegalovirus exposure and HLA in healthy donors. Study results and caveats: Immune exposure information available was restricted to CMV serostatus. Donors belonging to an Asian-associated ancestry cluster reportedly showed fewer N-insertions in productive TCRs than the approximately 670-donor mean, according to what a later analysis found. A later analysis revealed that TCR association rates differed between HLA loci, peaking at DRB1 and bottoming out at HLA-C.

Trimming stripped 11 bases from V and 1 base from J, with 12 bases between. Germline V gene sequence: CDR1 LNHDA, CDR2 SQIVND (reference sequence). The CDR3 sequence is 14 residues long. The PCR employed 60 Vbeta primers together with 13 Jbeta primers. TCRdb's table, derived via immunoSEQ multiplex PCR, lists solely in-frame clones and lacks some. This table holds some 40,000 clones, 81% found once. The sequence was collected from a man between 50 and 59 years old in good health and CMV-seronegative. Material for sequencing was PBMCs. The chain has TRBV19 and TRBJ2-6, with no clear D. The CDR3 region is CAGSPTSGANVLTF. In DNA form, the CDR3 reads TGTGCCGGTTCCCCAACTTCTGGGGCCAACGTCCTGACTTTC.